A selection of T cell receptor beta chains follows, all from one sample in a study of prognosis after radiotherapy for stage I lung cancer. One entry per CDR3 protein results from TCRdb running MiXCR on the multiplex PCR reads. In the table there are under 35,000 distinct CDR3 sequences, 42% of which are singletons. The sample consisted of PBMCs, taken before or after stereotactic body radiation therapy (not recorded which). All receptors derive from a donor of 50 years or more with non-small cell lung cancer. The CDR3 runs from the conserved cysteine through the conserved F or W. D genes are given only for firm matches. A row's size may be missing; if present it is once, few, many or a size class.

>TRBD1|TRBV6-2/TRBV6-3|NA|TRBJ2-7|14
CASSEGDRSYDQYF
TGTGCCAGCAGTGAAGGGGACAGATCCTACGATCAGTACTTC
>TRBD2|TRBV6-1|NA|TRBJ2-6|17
CASSGTSGTPWANVLTF
TGTGCCAGCAGTGGGACTAGCGGGACGCCCTGGGCCAACGTCCTGACTTTC
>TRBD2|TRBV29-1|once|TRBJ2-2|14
CSVDTSGISGELFF
TGCAGCGTTGACACTAGCGGGATTTCCGGTGAGCTGTTTTTT
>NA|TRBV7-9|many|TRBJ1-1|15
CASSFFREYGTEAFF
TGTGCCAGCAGCTTCTTCAGGGAATATGGCACTGAAGCTTTCTTT
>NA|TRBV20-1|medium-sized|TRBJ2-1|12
CSAARVDNEQFF
TGCAGTGCTGCCAGGGTCGACAATGAGCAGTTCTTC
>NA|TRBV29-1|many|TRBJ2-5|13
CSVEGTPQETQYF
TGCAGCGTTGAAGGGACACCCCAAGAGACCCAGTACTTC
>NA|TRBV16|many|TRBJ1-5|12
CASSQGAWPQHF
TGTGCCAGCAGCCAAGGGGCATGGCCCCAGCATTTT
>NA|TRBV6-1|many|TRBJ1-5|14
CASTEGRSNQPQHF
TGTGCCAGCACGGAGGGACGGAGCAATCAGCCCCAGCATTTT
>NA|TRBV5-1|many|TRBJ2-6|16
CASSLVRNLGANVLTF
TGCGCCAGCAGCTTGGTACGGAATCTGGGGGCCAACGTCCTGACTTTC
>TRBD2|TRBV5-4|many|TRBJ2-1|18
CASSLEVSGVRAYNEQFF
TGTGCCAGCAGCTTGGAGGTTAGCGGGGTCAGGGCCTACAATGAGCAGTTCTTC
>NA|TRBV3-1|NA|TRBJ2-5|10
CARDRETQYF
TGTGCCAGGGATCGGGAGACCCAGTACTTC